This T cell receptor (beta chain) was captured in a study of cytomegalovirus exposure and HLA in healthy donors (dated by TCRdb to about 2017). Concerning the study at large: An earlier analysis of 587 of the donors reported under 300 Gb of sequence data and around 110 million unique TCR beta sequences obtained from about 179 million T cells. The T cell repertoires of around 730 subjects were profiled by immunosequencing and related to cytomegalovirus serostatus. In the later analysis, no new phenotypic data were used to find candidate immune exposures; instead, reliance was placed on TCR beta sequences and their occurrence across donors. Typing coverage varied by locus: roughly 629-630 donors for A, B, C, DRB1 and DQB1; under 550 for DQA1; 606 for DPA1; roughly 450 for DPB1. Because of strong linkage in the cohort, five DR-DQ haplotypes were treated as single units for association and clustering. A separate validation cohort of about 110 different subjects was used in addition to the roughly 620-subject first cohort. HLA typing included class I and class II loci at four-digit resolution. High-throughput TCR immunosequencing, statistical association of individual TCRs with disease status, and machine learning were combined to predict cytomegalovirus infection status. In a later genetic analysis, genome-wide SNP genotypes for 398 of the 666 donors were used, and that subset was treated as a discovery cohort. A later analysis re-examined previously published TCR beta repertoires from about 700 donors and added high-resolution HLA genotyping to investigate patterns of TCR occurrence. To decide whether each TCR beta V gene segment behaved as functional or pseudogenic, an earlier analysis of 587 of the donors relied on high-throughput TCR beta sequencing. About 330 gigabases of sequencing data and approximately 91 million unique TCR sequences made up an early release that covered 500 to 700 HLA-typed donors. The aim of the study was to test whether cataloging public T cell receptors could identify signatures of past pathogen exposure. The genetic ancestry cluster associated with self-reported Caucasian donors included over 65% of the roughly 380 genotyped donors. All discovery cohort repertoires had been generated on a single sequencing platform. Among over 350 genotyped donors of the cohort, an average of approximately 230,000 unique TCR beta nucleotide sequences were sequenced per donor, roughly 18% of them non-productive. Donor age, sex, ethnicity and CMV serostatus were compiled alongside the repertoire data. Results the study describes overall, beyond this receptor: A later analysis found that HLA-associated TCR beta chains were more clonally expanded and had lower generation probabilities than equally common non-associated chains. The study listed 164 TCR beta chains as associated with cytomegalovirus. A group of highly shared sequence variants was considered likely to be a technical artifact of the sequencing pipeline. Across donors, most TCR sequences were observed very rarely, whereas some public TCRs were present in many individuals. Only TCR beta chains were sequenced in this cohort, and the absence of alpha or paired-chain data limited detectable features. In a later analysis, several top co-occurrence clusters were reported to appear linked to parvovirus B19, influenza, CMV and Epstein-Barr virus. Three of the identified cytomegalovirus-associated TCR beta chains were confirmed in vitro to be specific for cytomegalovirus antigens. CMV serostatus was the only immune exposure information available for the cohort. According to the authors, the approach could potentially be generalized to other disease states and immunological phenotypes. Because HLA typing was unavailable for some donors at each locus, only the typed subset was used in association tests. An association between a missense DCLRE1C variant and V-gene and J-gene trimming of TCR beta chains was found in a later genetic analysis and replicated in an independent cohort. In a later analysis, most CMV-associated TCR beta chains were found to appear HLA-restricted, with HLA associations seemingly driven largely by CMV exposure. In both the original and validation cohorts, the classifier was reported to diagnose cytomegalovirus status with high specificity and sensitivity. According to a later genetic analysis, donors in an Asian-associated ancestry cluster had fewer N-insertions in productive TCRs than the approximately 650-donor mean. Presence/absence analyses assumed roughly uniform sequencing depth across donors, an assumption that may not hold. In a later analysis, some 17,000 TCR beta sequences were associated with specific HLA alleles at a false discovery rate of 0.05. Correlated functional status among segregating V segments might be attributable to linkage disequilibrium, but an unknown experimental factor could not be ruled out. In an earlier analysis of 587 of the donors, most TCR beta V segments appeared in productive rearrangements about 87% or about 30% of the time, broadly matching IMGT annotations. The earlier analysis of 450 to 700 of the donors excluded around 17 rarely observed V segments, including chromosome 9 orphons, because counts were too low. According to a later analysis, TCR association rates differed among HLA loci, with DRB1 alleles showing the most associated TCRs and HLA-C alleles showing the fewest. Because the 87-base-pair reads could not distinguish some IMGT-functional V segments, including TRBV6-2 and TRBV6-3, those segments were excluded. A further reported finding was that TCR beta sequences accurately predicted the HLA-A and HLA-B alleles for most subjects in the first cohort. When HLA alleles, especially DR and DQ, strongly co-occurred, TCR associations were difficult to assign to individual alleles.

CDR1 and CDR2 were assigned from the germline V gene as MNHEY and SVGAGI. Trimming takes 0 bases off V and 3 bases off J; junction bases not matched to a gene: 2. The CDR3, from cysteine to phenylalanine, totals 15 residues. Just the 45-base CDR3 DNA is kept, in frame starting at base 1. On this clone: There is no known antigen for this receptor. No qualities accompany the bases; no much larger clone lies one base away.

Receptor amplification or capture employed the immunoSEQ multiplex PCR assay. A mixture of 60 forward primers for TCR Vbeta segments and 13 reverse primers for TCR Jbeta segments was used in the multiplex PCR. Amplification of the CDR3 region of rearranged TCR beta genes was performed with a multiplex PCR assay on genomic DNA. On the Illumina HiSeq System, the amplified TCR beta libraries were sequenced as 87-base-pair reads. The original methods were these. A later analysis counted approximately 76 million unique TCR beta chains across the 666 repertoires, and roughly 9.9 million of these chains were shared by at least two donors. To remove PCR and sequencing errors, raw reads were error-corrected and collapsed into unique sequences using a nearest-neighbor algorithm that merged closely related sequences. V, D and J gene segments were assigned by aligning CDR3 sequences to IMGT reference sequences. For a sequence to be retained, a match of at least six nucleotides was required to both a V gene segment and a J gene segment. Rearrangements were called productive when the CDR3 lacked stop codons and stayed in frame with V and J; all others were non-productive. Following IMGT convention, CDR3 was defined as the stretch from the second conserved V-encoded cysteine to the conserved J-encoded phenylalanine. Sequences without an unambiguous match to a single V gene segment were excluded from the earlier analysis of almost 600 of the donors. In an earlier analysis of 450 to 700 of the donors, V segments were called functional above 56.7% productive rearrangements and were called segregating when the between-donor standard deviation exceeded 5%. A statistical classification framework was built to diagnose cytomegalovirus status from the catalog of TCR beta chain sequences. In a later analysis, TCR nucleotide sequences were compared against IMGT/GENE-DB human TR gene sequences so that V and J genes could be assigned. In a later analysis, CDR3 sequences and most-parsimonious VDJ recombination scenarios were assigned using the TCRdist pipeline. In a later analysis, every TCR beta chain was defined by the combination of its CDR3 amino acid sequence and its V-gene family, and reads without a unique V-gene family were dropped. As a way to deal with suspected cross-contamination and a sequencing artifact, a later analysis dropped 640 or so nucleotide sequences that were highly shared and had low generation probability. A later analysis calculated a clonal expansion index for each public chain from normalized within-repertoire ranks of inferred template counts. A later analysis computed generation probabilities with a VDJ recombination model fitted to out-of-frame rearrangements, and checked the results against IGoR. Hypergeometric tests were used in a later analysis to score TCR-TCR, TCR-HLA and TCR-CMV co-occurrence, with a repertoire-size bias correction applied to the TCR pairs. To estimate false discovery rates, a later analysis permuted the HLA or CMV assignments 20 times. In a later analysis, co-occurring TCRs were grouped using DBSCAN, with TCRdist sequence similarity added in when clustering inside HLA-allele-positive subsets. For co-occurrence clustering, repertoires with fewer than 30,000 or more than 120,000 public chains were excluded, along with several repertoires with anomalous nucleotide sharing. TCRdb provides this immuneACCESS table in a form limited to in-frame rearrangements. Some clones are lacking; in checked studies, under half of them reflect an unresolved V gene, and why the rest are absent is not known. The DNA was the basis for D and trimming; V, J and clone size are from that table. This sample lists 140,000 to 150,000 clones; around 9.7% were detected once. Approximately 1.9% of the sample goes to the ten largest clones.

The cohort comprised approximately 700 healthy bone marrow donors. All cohort members were sampled while nominally healthy, although unrecorded immune exposures were likely present. The donor was CMV seronegative and was included in the group of about 400 seronegative cohort members. A peripheral blood sample was collected from each donor, and TCR beta sequencing was performed on peripheral blood mononuclear cells. Genomic DNA was extracted from the blood cell samples with the Qiagen DNeasy Blood Extraction Kit. This receptor chain uses TRBV6-5 and TRBJ2-5; the central 9 bases match TRBD2. Sequencing was done on a sample of PBMCs. The TCR sequence derives from a man aged 45 to 65 in good health and CMV-seronegative. The CDR3 reads CASSYSAGGEETQYF. The nucleotide sequence is TGTGCCAGCAGTTACTCAGCGGGGGGCGAAGAGACCCAGTACTTC.